These T cell receptor beta chains were read from a single sample in a study of T cells after yellow fever vaccination. TCRdb processed the 5' RACE reads anew with MiXCR; each CDR3 protein has one entry. Among about 120,000 distinct CDR3 sequences listed, roughly 6.8% were seen once. Sample: CD4+ T cells sorted from PBMCs, taken about 41 days after the first yellow fever vaccination. The source of these receptors is a man between 18 and 29 years old who received the YFV17D yellow fever vaccine. CDR3s include the opening cysteine and the closing phenylalanine or tryptophan. The order of the fields is clone size, V gene, D gene, J gene, CDR3 DNA, CDR3 protein. D genes are given only for firm matches. Some rows mark clone size as missing; the rest say once, few, many or name a class of expanded clone.

>many|TRBV7-2|TRBD1|TRBJ2-1
TGTGCCAGCAGGAGGACAGGGAACAATGAGCAGTTCTTC
CASRRTGNNEQFF
>many|TRBV5-4|TRBD1|TRBJ2-7
TGTGCCAGCAGCCCGGGACAGAAGTACGAGCAGTACTTC
CASSPGQKYEQYF
>few|TRBV20-1|TRBD2|TRBJ2-5
TGCAGTGCTGTTCAGACTAGCGGTGCCGGCGAGACCCAGTACTTC
CSAVQTSGAGETQYF
>few|TRBV7-9|.|TRBJ1-5
TGTGCCAGCAGCTTGGACGGATCCCTCAATCAGCCCCAGCATTTT
CASSLDGSLNQPQHF
>many|TRBV5-1|.|TRBJ2-1
TGCGCCAGCAGCTTGGCGGGACTTGGGCAGTTCTTC
CASSLAGLGQFF
>many|TRBV12-3/TRBV12-4|TRBD1|TRBJ1-2
TGTGCCAGCAGTTTAGGGGAGGCAGGGGGAAAAGGCTACACCTTC
CASSLGEAGGKGYTF
>many|TRBV7-2|.|TRBJ1-5
TGTGCCAGCAGCACCAGGGTTCCCAATCAGCCCCAGCATTTT
CASSTRVPNQPQHF
>many|TRBV4-1|.|TRBJ2-1
TGCGCCAGCAGCCATTGGGCAGGCACCATGAGCTCCTACAATGAGCAGTTCTTC
CASSHWAGTMSSYNEQFF
>.|TRBV5-4|.|TRBJ2-3
TGTGCCAGCAGCAAGGCAGGGACAGATACGCAGTATTTT
CASSKAGTDTQYF
>many|TRBV4-1|.|TRBJ1-2
TGCGCCAGCAGCCAAGACGAGGGCCGGGGCTACACCTTC
CASSQDEGRGYTF
>many|TRBV5-1|.|TRBJ1-4
TGCGCCAGCAGCGACCCGGGTGCAACTAATGAAAAACTGTTTTTT
CASSDPGATNEKLFF
>many|TRBV7-2|.|TRBJ1-5
TGTGCCAGCAGCTTACGAACGGAGAATCAGCCCCAGCATTTT
CASSLRTENQPQHF
>many|TRBV5-1|.|TRBJ2-2
TGCGCCAGCAGCTTTTTCTCGAACACCGGGGAGCTGTTTTTT
CASSFFSNTGELFF
>many|TRBV5-1|.|TRBJ2-1
TGCGCCAGCACCATTTCCTACAATGAGCAGTTCTTC
CASTISYNEQFF
>many|TRBV5-1|TRBD2|TRBJ2-3
TGCGCCAGCAGCTTGGTTGCCCTTAGCGGGGGTAAAGATACGCAGTATTTT
CASSLVALSGGKDTQYF
>many|TRBV12-3/TRBV12-4|.|TRBJ2-3
TGTGCCAGCGCCACCAGGTCCCCAGGGGCGGATACGCAGTATTTT
CASATRSPGADTQYF
>many|TRBV11-2|TRBD1|TRBJ2-1
TGTGCCAGCAGCTTATGGATCGTACAGGGGAATGAGCAGTTCTTC
CASSLWIVQGNEQFF
>many|TRBV7-2|.|TRBJ1-3
TGTGCCAGCAGCCGCAGGGCAGGATACTCTGGAAACACCATATATTTT
CASSRRAGYSGNTIYF
>many|TRBV5-1|.|TRBJ1-5
TGCGCCAGCAGCTTGGCGGGGGGCAATCAGCCCCAGCATTTT
CASSLAGGNQPQHF
>many|TRBV12-3/TRBV12-4|.|TRBJ1-6
TGTGCCAGCAGTTGGGAAGTTAATTCACCCCTCCACTTT
CASSWEVNSPLHF
>many|TRBV7-2|.|TRBJ2-5
TGTGCCAGCAGCTTAGCGAAAGTGGAGACCCAGTACTTC
CASSLAKVETQYF
>.|TRBV19|.|TRBJ1-5
TGTGCCAGTAGTATGCCGGCTGGCCTTAATCAGCCCCAGCATTTT
CASSMPAGLNQPQHF
>.|TRBV6-1|.|TRBJ2-7
TGTGCCAGCAGCCGGTGGCGGGGTCTCTCGGGGGAGCAGTACTTC
CASSRWRGLSGEQYF
>.|TRBV30|TRBD2|TRBJ2-7
TGTGCCTGGAGTTTTGGCCTAGCGGGGGTAGGGGAGCAGTACTTC
CAWSFGLAGVGEQYF
>many|TRBV19|.|TRBJ1-5
TGTGCCAGTAGTATCGGATGGAATCAGCCCCAGCATTTT
CASSIGWNQPQHF
>many|TRBV29-1|TRBD1|TRBJ1-1
TGCAGCGTTGGGACAGGGGTTCCTGATGAAGCTTTCTTT
CSVGTGVPDEAFF
>.|TRBV5-5|.|TRBJ1-2
TGTGCCAGCAGCTTGGTGGACAGATATGGCTACACCTTC
CASSLVDRYGYTF
>many|TRBV20-1|.|TRBJ1-1
TGCAGTGCTAGAGTTGGGTCGGTGTCCGCTGAAGCTTTCTTT
CSARVGSVSAEAFF
>many|TRBV7-2|.|TRBJ1-3
TGTGCCAGCAGCTCAGGGGTATCTGGAAACACCATATATTTT
CASSSGVSGNTIYF
>many|TRBV5-1|.|TRBJ2-2
TGCGCCAGCGGGCCAAGGAACACCGGGGAGCTGTTTTTT
CASGPRNTGELFF
>many|TRBV15|.|TRBJ1-4
TGTGCCACCAGCAGATCCGGTTCTCGTGAAAAACTGTTTTTT
CATSRSGSREKLFF
>many|TRBV5-1|TRBD2|TRBJ2-3
TGCGCCAGCAGCTTGGGACTAGCGGAAGGCACAGATACGCAGTATTTT
CASSLGLAEGTDTQYF
>many|TRBV11-1|TRBD2|TRBJ2-5
TGTGCCAGCAGCGCGGGACTAATCCAAGAGACCCAGTACTTC
CASSAGLIQETQYF
>many|TRBV18|TRBD1|TRBJ2-7
TGTGCCAGCTCCTCGCAGGGGGCTGGCTACGAGCAGTACTTC
CASSSQGAGYEQYF
>many|TRBV5-1|TRBD1|TRBJ1-6
TGCGCCAGCAGCTTAGGACAGGAACATTCACCCCTCCACTTT
CASSLGQEHSPLHF
>.|TRBV20-1|TRBD1|TRBJ1-1
TGCAGTGCTAGCCCCGGGACAGGGAGGTCCGACACTGAAGCTTTCTTT
CSASPGTGRSDTEAFF
>many|TRBV4-2|TRBD2|TRBJ2-1
TGTGCCAGCAGCCAAGCCTTACTAGCGGGGGGACACAATGAGCAGTTCTTC
CASSQALLAGGHNEQFF
>many|TRBV7-8|.|TRBJ1-5
TGTGCCAGCAGCTTAGTACAAAATCAGCCCCAGCATTTT
CASSLVQNQPQHF
>many|TRBV20-1|.|TRBJ1-3
TGCAGTGCTAGTTCGTCCGGGGGCGCGGACACCATATATTTT
CSASSSGGADTIYF
>many|TRBV12-5|TRBD1|TRBJ2-7
TGTGCTAGTGGTTTGGTACTGGGACAGGGGGCCTACGAGCAGTACTTC
CASGLVLGQGAYEQYF
>many|TRBV7-3|.|TRBJ2-3
TGTGCCAGCAGCTTGGAGCTTTTCACAGATACGCAGTATTTT
CASSLELFTDTQYF
>.|TRBV18|.|TRBJ1-4
TGTGCCAGCTCACCAACGCCGGGGAGACGGGATGAAAAACTGTTTTTT
CASSPTPGRRDEKLFF
>many|TRBV10-3|.|TRBJ2-3
TGTGCCATCAGGACTAGTTTCGATACGCAGTATTTT
CAIRTSFDTQYF
>many|TRBV4-1|TRBD2|TRBJ2-3
TGCGCCAGCAGCCAAGAATGGGCTAGCGGGGGCACAGATACGCAGTATTTT
CASSQEWASGGTDTQYF
>.|TRBV7-9|TRBD2|TRBJ2-2
TGTGCCAGCGCGGGGGGCGCGAACACCGGGGAGCTGTTTTTT
CASAGGANTGELFF
>.|TRBV25-1|.|TRBJ2-3
TGTGCCAGCAGCCTTTCGGGGGAAGATACGCAGTATTTT
CASSLSGEDTQYF
>.|TRBV19|TRBD2|TRBJ2-1
TGTGCCAGTAGTAATGTAGCGGGGGGCCGAAGCTCCTACAATGAGCAGTTCTTC
CASSNVAGGRSSYNEQFF
>many|TRBV4-3|.|TRBJ2-7
TGCGCCAGCAGCCGGGAGTGGGCCTACGAGCAGTACTTC
CASSREWAYEQYF
>many|TRBV7-9|TRBD1|TRBJ1-1
TGTGCCAGCAGCATACAGGGGGTTGATACTGAAGCTTTCTTT
CASSIQGVDTEAFF
>many|TRBV5-1|.|TRBJ1-1
TGCGCCAGCAGCCACCAGGGAGTGAACACTGAAGCTTTCTTT
CASSHQGVNTEAFF
>many|TRBV11-2|.|TRBJ2-2
TGTGCCAGCAGCACCATCCAAACCGGGGAGCTGTTTTTT
CASSTIQTGELFF
>many|TRBV20-1|.|TRBJ1-2
TGCAGTGCTAGAAAGTTGGTCTATGGCTACACCTTC
CSARKLVYGYTF
>.|TRBV7-2|.|TRBJ2-3
TGTGCCAGCAGCTCACAGGGTGTAGCAGATACGCAGTATTTT
CASSSQGVADTQYF
>many|TRBV12-3/TRBV12-4|TRBD1|TRBJ1-2
TGTGCCAGCAGTTCGGGACAGACCGATGTTGGCTACACCTTC
CASSSGQTDVGYTF